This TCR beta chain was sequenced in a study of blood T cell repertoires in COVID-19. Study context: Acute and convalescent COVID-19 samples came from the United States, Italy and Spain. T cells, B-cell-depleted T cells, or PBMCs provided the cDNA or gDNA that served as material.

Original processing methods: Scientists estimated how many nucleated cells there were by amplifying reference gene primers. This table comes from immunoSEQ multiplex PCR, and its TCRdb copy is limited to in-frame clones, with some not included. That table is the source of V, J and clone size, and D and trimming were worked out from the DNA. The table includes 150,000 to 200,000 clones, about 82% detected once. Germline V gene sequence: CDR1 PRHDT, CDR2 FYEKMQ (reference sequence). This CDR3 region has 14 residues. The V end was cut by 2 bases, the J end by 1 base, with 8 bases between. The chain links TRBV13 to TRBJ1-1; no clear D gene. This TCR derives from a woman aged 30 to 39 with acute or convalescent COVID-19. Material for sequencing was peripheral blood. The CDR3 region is CASSLIRKNTEAFF. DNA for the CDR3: TGTGCCAGCAGCTTAATCAGAAAGAACACTGAAGCTTTCTTT. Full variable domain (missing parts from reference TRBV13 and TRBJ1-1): AAGVIQSPRHLIKEKRETATLKCYPIPRHDTVYWYQQGPGQDPQFLISFYEKMQSDKGSIPDRFSAQQFSDYHSELNMSSLELGDSALYFCASSLIRKNTEAFFGQGTRLTVV.